This T cell receptor beta chain was identified in a study of CD8 T cells in Susac syndrome (dated by TCRdb to about 2019). About the study as a whole: Whether CD8+ T cell activation and differentiation in Susac syndrome was antigen driven was tested using repertoire sequencing. The clonality of the CD8+ T cell repertoire was compared across about 12 healthy donors, about 14 Susac syndrome patients and under 19 multiple sclerosis patients.

Peripheral blood CD8+ and CD4+ T cells from healthy donors, Susac syndrome patients and multiple sclerosis patients were profiled using high-throughput TCR beta sequencing. The multiple sclerosis controls were treatment-naive patients who had stable or active relapsing-remitting disease and met the revised McDonald criteria. Bulk CD8+ and CD4+ T cells were purified by magnetic negative isolation, whereas CD8+ TEMRA cells were enriched by FACS. Blood was collected in EDTA tubes and processed within 24 hours, with PBMCs isolated through density gradient centrifugation. PBMCs intended for TCR sequencing were cryopreserved in liquid nitrogen and thawed later in a water bath at 37 degrees C. A purity of at least 90% was achieved for sorted or isolated CD4+, CD8+ and CD8+ TEMRA cells. CDR1 and CDR2, per the germline V gene (reference sequence), are LNHDA and SQIVND. The cysteine opens and the phenylalanine closes a CDR3 of 15 amino acids. Only the CDR3 region is kept as DNA, spanning 45 bases read in frame from base 1. The V and J ends are trimmed by 3 bases and 0 bases, leaving 9 bases between them.

As regards this clonotype: Its antigen target is currently unknown. Base qualities are missing; no much larger clone stands one base away.

RNA was extracted with the RNeasy kit and roughly 0.45 to 1 ug was reverse transcribed using random hexamers. The immunoSEQ multiplex PCR assay, covering 54 Vbeta and 13 Jbeta segments, was used to amplify TCR beta CDR3 regions. To correct PCR amplification bias, a synthetic template baseline was used for both primer optimization and computational correction. As for the authors' bioinformatics: Reads were annotated to V, D and J genes according to IMGT and were analyzed with immunoSEQ Analyzer, with only productive sequences retained. Clonality was calculated as one minus the Shannon entropy normalized by log2 of the number of productive unique sequences. Public and private clones were assessed among the 100 most prevalent clones of each patient and control. A clone was defined as Susac-specific if it was absent from the healthy and MS cohorts, from over a thousand published viral clones and from other ImmuneACCESS disease sequences. The public reads were reprocessed in TCRdb via fastp at Q25 and MiXCR, keeping in-frame beta chains. All rows with the same CDR3 protein become a single entry with the most common DNA and genes. The V and J calls and clone size come from TCRdb's table, not from the authors' own analysis. Counted in this sample were some 260,000 distinct CDR3 sequences; 80% to 90% of them appeared once. Around 0.11% of the sample goes to the ten largest clones.

General findings and caveats noted by the study authors: The number of individuals in the TCR sequencing and HLA analysis was acknowledged as relatively small.

The receptor comes from a human donor with multiple sclerosis. The specimen was CD8+ T cells from PBMCs. The rearranged chain carries TRBV19 and TRBJ2-1; the D gene assignment is ambiguous. Here the CDR3 is given as CASSISGSSYNEQFF. The sequenced DNA: TGTGCCAGTAGTATTTCCGGCAGCTCCTACAATGAGCAGTTCTTC.